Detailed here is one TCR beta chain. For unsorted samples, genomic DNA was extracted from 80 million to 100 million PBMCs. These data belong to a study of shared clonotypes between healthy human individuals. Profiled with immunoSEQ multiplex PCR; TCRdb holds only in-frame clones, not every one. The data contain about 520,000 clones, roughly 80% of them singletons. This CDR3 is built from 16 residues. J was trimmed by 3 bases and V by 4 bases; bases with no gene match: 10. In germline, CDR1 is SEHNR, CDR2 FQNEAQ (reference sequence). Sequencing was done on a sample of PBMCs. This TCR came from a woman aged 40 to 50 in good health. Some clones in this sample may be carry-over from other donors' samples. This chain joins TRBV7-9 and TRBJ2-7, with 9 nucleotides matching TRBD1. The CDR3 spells CASSCLDRGFGYEQYF. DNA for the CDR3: TGTGCCAGCAGCTGCTTGGACAGGGGATTCGGCTACGAGCAGTACTTC.